This paragraph reports one T cell receptor (beta chain). This sample also contains other DNA sequences that code for the same CDR3. The CDR3 runs to 14 residues. J lost 2 bases, V lost 2 bases, and 0 bases had no gene match. The germline gives CDR1 KGHSH, CDR2 LQKENI. The data were taken from a study of blood T cell repertoires in COVID-19. Study background: There were acute and convalescent COVID-19 samples, and they came from the United States, Italy and Spain. Sample material is recorded as cDNA or gDNA derived from T cells, B-cell-depleted T cells, or PBMCs.

As originally analysed: Estimates of nucleated cell counts were drawn from the amplification of reference gene primers. TCRdb keeps only in-frame clones here, not all; method: immunoSEQ multiplex PCR. V and J calls and clone size follow that table, whereas D and trimming were derived from the DNA. The profile covers about half a million clones, with 89% appearing a single time and 0.8% to 0.9% taken by the ten largest. The chain uses TRBV18 and TRBJ1-5, with TRBD1 matching 7 bases. Sequencing input: peripheral blood. This clonotype originated in a man aged 18-30 years with COVID-19, enrolled during active disease. The DNA of the CDR3 is TGTGCCAGCTCACCAGACAGGGGCAATCAGCCCCAGCATTTT. This encodes CASSPDRGNQPQHF. The variable domain in full, with the rest retrieved from reference TRBV18 and TRBJ1-5, is NAGVMQNPRHLVRRRGQEARLRCSPMKGHSHVYWYRQLPEEGLKFMVYLQKENIIDESGMPKERFSAEFPKEGPSILRIQQVVRGDSAAYFCASSPDRGNQPQHFGDGTRLSIL.